This T cell receptor (beta chain) was identified in a study of T cell responses to AZD1222 COVID-19 vaccine. Study observations and caveats: Donors, mostly white British, included more females; clonal diversity was possibly underestimated. Increased Spike-specific TCR breadth and depth were observed after two AZD1222 doses.

The assay was immunoSEQ multiplex PCR, and TCRdb's table has in-frame clones only and misses some. The table lists 100,000 or so clones, approximately 88% of them singletons. V was pared by 7 bases and J by 2 bases, with 15 bases between. The CDR3 spans 14 residues. Per germline, CDR1 LGHNA and CDR2 YSLEER. For this clone: Its matching antigen is unknown.

The receptor's source is an adult in good health. This chain joins TRBV4-3 and TRBJ2-7; a weak D match, TRBD1 (6 bases). This material consisted of peripheral blood, taken on day 0 of AZD1222 vaccination. The CDR3 region has the DNA TGCGCCAGCAAAATGAGCAGGGGACCCTACGAGCAGTACTTC. Its protein is CASKMSRGPYEQYF.